This entry describes one T cell receptor beta chain. Its matching antigen is unknown. TCRdb re-derived calls from the reads in MiXCR, one entry per CDR3 protein. Here the sample spans some 590,000 distinct CDR3 sequences, just under 40% being singletons. This specimen belongs to a study of T cell repertoires in cytomegalovirus infection. Overall study context: Newly reported HLA-C-restricted and thoroughly characterized HLA-B-restricted CMV epitopes were employed. Public TCR beta signature analysis indicated the presence of both CMV infection and matching HLA type. Study-level results: Cumulative frequency of public TCR beta families picked out carriers of CMV plus the relevant HLA. CMV-specific TCR beta clonotypes restricted by HLA-C dominated the ex vivo response.

The CDR3 is 14 residues long. CDR1 DFQATT and CDR2 SNEGSKA come from the germline V gene (reference sequence). The junction had 6 bases not matched to a gene; V was cut back by 2 bases and J by 3 bases. This sequence originates from a human donor in good health (CMV status not recorded). Some clones in this sample may be carry-over from other donors' samples. The sequenced sample was cultured PBMCs, obtained from culture after CMV antigen stimulation. This chain links TRBV20-1 with TRBJ1-1, with 7 bases aligning to TRBD1. CDR3 coding DNA: TGCAGTGCTAGAAACCCCACAGGGGACACTGAAGCTTTCTTT. This encodes CSARNPTGDTEAFF.